These 25 T cell receptor beta chains were sequenced from one sample in a study of blood T cell repertoires in COVID-19. Sequenced by immunoSEQ multiplex PCR; TCRdb stores in-frame clones only, minus some. The data contain 150,000 to 250,000 clones, about 85% of them singletons. The sample consisted of PBMCs or T cells enriched from blood (not recorded which). These receptors originate from a young woman who had recovered from COVID-19.

This clone was seen only once. This chain connects TRBV4-1 to TRBJ1-4; D call uncertain. CDR3 length equals 15 residues. Trimming stripped 4 bases from V and 7 bases from J, with 16 bases between. Per the germline V gene, CDR1 is MGHRA and CDR2 is YSYEKL. CDR3 amino acids: CASSPSPGGGEKLFF. CDR3 nucleotides: TGCGCCAGCAGCCCAAGCCCTGGAGGTGGTGAAAAACTGTTTTTT.

The rearrangement uses TRBV24-1 and TRBJ2-1, with 9 bases that match TRBD2. CDR3 size: 16 residues. J lost 5 bases, V lost 4 bases, and 8 bases had no gene match. The V gene's germline CDR1 is KGHDR and CDR2 SFDVKD. DNA for the CDR3: TGTGCCACCAGTGACCCAGCGGGAGGAAGGGACAATGAGCAGTTCTTC. It is translated as CATSDPAGGRDNEQFF.

This clone has a handful of counts. The chain has TRBV18 and TRBJ1-1, with unresolved D. CDR3 size: 13 residues. The germline gives CDR1 KGHSH, CDR2 LQKENI. With 3 bases removed from V and 3 bases from J, the gap between germline ends came to 8 bases. The CDR3 protein is CASSPERDTEAFF. The CDR3 bases are TGTGCCAGCTCACCGGAGCGAGACACTGAAGCTTTCTTT.

This clone came up a few times. The V call is TRBV6-1, the J call TRBJ2-1, with 8 nucleotides matching TRBD1. The CDR3 spans 17 residues. V shed 3 bases, J shed 6 bases, and the junction held 13 bases outside the gene matches. Germline V CDR1 and CDR2: MNHNS, SASEGT. CDR3 sequence (DNA): TGTGCCAGCAGTGACTGGGCTTGGACAGGGAATGGCAATGAGCAGTTCTTC. Protein product: CASSDWAWTGNGNEQFF.

The V and J genes are TRBV5-6 and TRBJ2-1; 8 nucleotides match TRBD2. J gave up 9 bases and V 4 bases, and 6 bases lay outside the gene matches. The CDR3 covers 13 residues. Germline CDR1 SGHDT, CDR2 YYEEEE. The CDR3 protein is CASSMGLVSEQFF. The CDR3 DNA reads as TGTGCCAGCAGCATGGGACTAGTCAGTGAGCAGTTCTTC. The complete variable domain, with remaining parts taken from reference TRBV5-6 and TRBJ2-1, reads DAGVTQSPTHLIKTRGQQVTLRCSPKSGHDTVSWYQQALGQGPQFIFQYYEEEERQRGNFPDRFSGHQFPNYSSELNVNALLLGDSALYLCASSMGLVSEQFFGPGTRLTVL.

The chain joins TRBV29-1 to TRBJ1-1, with TRBD1 matching 7 bases. With 4 bases clipped from V and 4 bases from J, the junction kept 9 bases outside the gene matches. CDR3 size: 14 residues. Per the germline V gene, CDR1 is SQVTM and CDR2 is ANQGSEA. The CDR3 nucleotides read TGCAGCGTTGGACTGGGGACAGAACGCACTGAAGCTTTCTTT. Translation gives CSVGLGTERTEAFF.

The chain couples TRBV27 to TRBJ1-4; D possibly corresponds to TRBD1 (6 bases). Per the germline V gene, CDR1 is MNHEY and CDR2 is SMNVEV (reference sequence). Trimming removed 3 bases at V and 4 bases at J, with 9 bases between. The CDR3 contains 14 residues. CDR3 in amino acids: CASSFGTNNEKLFF. CDR3 sequence (DNA): TGTGCCAGCAGTTTCGGGACAAATAATGAAAAACTGTTTTTT.

This chain links TRBV12-5 with TRBJ1-1; 8 positions agree with TRBD1. V was pared by 4 bases and J by 2 bases, with 3 bases of the junction left unmatched. There are 14 residues in the CDR3. Germline V gene data show CDR1 as LGHNT and CDR2 as FRNRAP. The DNA of the CDR3 is TGTGCTAGTGGTTGGGACAGGATCAACACTGAAGCTTTCTTT. Amino acids: CASGWDRINTEAFF.

The chain has TRBV6-5 and TRBJ1-1; the D gene is possibly TRBD1 (5 bases). CDR3 length: 14 amino acids. Germline CDR1 MNHEY, CDR2 SVGAGI. V lost 8 bases and J lost 4, with 17 bases in between. CDR3 sequence: CASLGKGSGTEAFF. CDR3 sequence (DNA): TGTGCCAGCTTAGGGAAGGGGTCGGGCACTGAAGCTTTCTTT.

The chain recombines TRBV9 with TRBJ1-2, with 10 bases aligning to TRBD1. This CDR3 comprises 14 residues. Germline V gene data show CDR1 as SGDLS and CDR2 as YYNGEE. Unmatched junction bases numbered 7, after V lost 4 bases and J lost 7 bases. CDR3 in DNA: TGTGCCAGCAGCCCTCCGTGGGACAGGGGTGGCTACACCTTC. Encoded protein: CASSPPWDRGGYTF.

This rearrangement joins TRBV4-3 to TRBJ1-4, with D unresolved. The germline gives CDR1 LGHNA, CDR2 YSLEER. Deletions cut 1 base from V and 0 bases from J, with 6 bases between. The length of the CDR3 is 15 residues. The CDR3 DNA reads TGCGCCAGCAGCCAAGTCTTTCCAACTAATGAAAAACTGTTTTTT. Protein: CASSQVFPTNEKLFF.

This sequence joins TRBV12-3 or TRBV12-4 and TRBJ1-6; D is perhaps TRBD1 (5 bases). Trimming took off 6 bases at V and 10 bases at J, with 10 bases between the two ends. This CDR3 comprises 12 residues. CDR3 in DNA: TGTGCCAGCAGCATTGGGGGGTCACCCCTCCACTTT. It codes for CASSIGGSPLHF.

The V call is TRBV29-1, the J call TRBJ2-5, with 8 positions matching TRBD1. Germline V gene data show CDR1 as SQVTM and CDR2 as ANQGSEA. J was trimmed by 7 bases and V by 7 bases; bases with no gene match: 14. This CDR3 is built from 14 residues. The CDR3, as DNA: TGCAGCGAGACCGGGACAGGAAGTACGGTGACCCAGTACTTC. It specifies CSETGTGSTVTQYF.

The chain employs TRBV4-1 and TRBJ1-2, with D possibly TRBD1 on 5 matching bases. CDR1 and CDR2 (germline): MGHRA, YSYEKL. CDR3 length equals 14 residues. Between the trimmed V and J ends, which lost 6 bases and 5 bases, there was a span of 16 bases. The CDR3 DNA reads TGCGCCAGCAGTGTCGTCGGCAGGGAATATGGCTACACCTTC. Protein product: CASSVVGREYGYTF.

The chain joins TRBV7-2 to TRBJ1-1, with D maybe TRBD1 (5 bases). Germline CDR1 SGHTA, CDR2 FQGNSA. Trimming took 0 bases from V and 8 from J, leaving 7 bases between them. This CDR3 has 12 residues. The chain's CDR3 is CASSLAQGEAFF. The CDR3 nucleotides are TGTGCCAGCAGCTTAGCTCAGGGAGAAGCTTTCTTT.

J is TRBJ1-2 and V is TRBV7-9; 8 bases are a match to TRBD1. The V segment lost 4 bases and the J segment 7 bases; nucleotides outside the gene matches: 11. The CDR3 has 15 amino acids. Looked up from germline, CDR1 is SEHNR and CDR2 is FQNEAQ (reference sequence). CDR3: CASSWGQVSGSGYTF. The CDR3 DNA follows: TGTGCCAGCAGCTGGGGACAGGTGTCAGGCAGTGGCTACACCTTC.

The J gene is TRBJ2-2, the V gene TRBV7-3; TRBD2 matches 10 bases. The CDR3 spans 16 residues. CDR1 and CDR2 from the germline V gene are SGHTA and FQGTGA. The V segment lost 2 bases and the J segment 5 bases; nucleotides outside the gene matches: 5. The CDR3 region has the DNA TGTGCCAGCAGCTTACGGCTAGCGGGAGTTACCGGGGAGCTGTTTTTT. Its translation is CASSLRLAGVTGELFF. Drawing the rest from reference TRBV7-3 and TRBJ2-2, the complete variable domain is GAGVSQTPSNKVTEKGKYVELRCDPISGHTALYWYRQSLGQGPEFLIYFQGTGAADDSGLPNDRFFAVRPEGSVSTLKIQRTERGDSAVYLCASSLRLAGVTGELFFGEGSRLTVL.

J is TRBJ1-1 and V is TRBV5-5; D remains unclear. Germline V gives CDR1 SGHKS, CDR2 YYEKEE (reference sequence). V was pared by 2 bases and J by 1 base, with 6 bases between. The CDR3 is 13 residues long. CDR3 region: CASSFDKNTEAFF. The CDR3 DNA reads TGTGCCAGCAGCTTCGACAAGAACACTGAAGCTTTCTTT.

The chain recombines TRBV14 with TRBJ2-1; no firm D call. V was cut by 0 bases and J by 2 bases, with 11 bases left in between. This CDR3 contains 16 residues. Germline values: CDR1 SGHDN, CDR2 FVKESK. CDR3 amino acids: CASSQERVKPYNEQFF. The CDR3 nucleotides are TGTGCCAGCAGCCAAGAGAGAGTGAAACCCTACAATGAGCAGTTCTTC.

This rearrangement joins TRBV19 to TRBJ2-1, with 14 bases lining up with TRBD2. V dropped 3 bases and J dropped 0; count of bases not matched to a gene: 4. CDR3 length: 18 residues. CDR1 is LNHDA and CDR2 is SQIVND in the germline V gene (reference sequence). CDR3 amino acids: CASSMFGTSGSSYNEQFF. CDR3 coding DNA: TGTGCCAGTAGTATGTTCGGGACTAGCGGGAGCTCCTACAATGAGCAGTTCTTC.

The CDR3 bases are TGTGCCAGCCGGGGACAGCAGTATAGCAATCAGCCCCAGCATTTT. It specifies CASRGQQYSNQPQHF. The chain combines TRBV6-5 with TRBJ1-5, with 7 bases lining up with TRBD1. V gave up 8 bases and J gave up 0 bases; unmatched junction bases: 7. The CDR3 runs to 15 residues. CDR1 and CDR2 from the germline V gene are MNHEY and SVGAGI.

This clone was seen only once. The chain couples TRBV19 to TRBJ1-2, with a weak D call TRBD1 (6 bases). The germline CDR1 and CDR2 sequences are LNHDA and SQIVND (reference sequence). CDR3 size: 15 residues. The V and J ends lost 1 base and 4 bases respectively, with 13 bases between them. The CDR3 nucleotides are TGTGCCAGTAGTATAGGTCGGACAGATGGCTATGGCTACACCTTC. It is translated as CASSIGRTDGYGYTF.

The chain links TRBV5-5 to TRBJ2-7; no reliable D call. The CDR3 is made up of 13 amino acids. V lost 4 bases and J lost 2, with 10 bases in between. CDR1 and CDR2 from the germline V gene are SGHKS and YYEKEE (reference sequence). In DNA, the CDR3 is TGTGCCAGCAGCCCCGACTTGCCCTACGAGCAGTACTTC. Translated: CASSPDLPYEQYF.

This chain links TRBV5-1 with TRBJ2-2; the D gene is possibly TRBD1 (6 bases). The length of the CDR3 is 15 residues. With 5 bases removed from V and 2 bases from J, the gap between germline ends came to 13 bases. The germline CDR1 and CDR2 sequences are SGHRS and YFSETQ. The CDR3 region is CASRASGANTGELFF. The CDR3 bases are TGCGCCAGCAGGGCGTCAGGGGCCAACACCGGGGAGCTGTTTTTT.

The V and J genes are TRBV11-2 and TRBJ2-5; weak D call: TRBD2 (6 bases). CDR1 is SGHAT and CDR2 is FQNNGV in the germline V gene. This CDR3 is built from 17 residues. The ends were cut back, 0 bases at V and 7 bases at J, with 21 bases in the middle. DNA of the CDR3: TGTGCCAGCAGCTTAGACCCTGCGGGGCTTTGGGCCGGGACCCAGTACTTC. Amino acids: CASSLDPAGLWAGTQYF.